This T cell receptor (beta chain) appears in the sequencing data of a study of T cell repertoires in cytomegalovirus infection. In the study overall: Matching HLA type and CMV infection were both indicated by public TCR beta signatures.

One entry per CDR3 protein, called by TCRdb with MiXCR from the reads. This table holds 700,000 to 950,000 distinct CDR3 sequences, about 31% found once. The length of the CDR3 is 17 residues. From germline, CDR1 is SGHVS and CDR2 FNYEAQ. The V gene lost 2 bases and the J gene lost 8 bases, with 22 bases spanning the gap. This clonotype was seen ten or more times. Its cognate antigen is unknown. The study's findings and limits: HLA-C-restricted CMV-specific TCR beta clonotypes were dominant in the ex vivo response.

The clonotype was recovered from a human donor in good health (CMV status not recorded). Some clones in this sample may be carry-over from other donors' samples. Material: cultured CD8+ T cells from PBMCs, obtained from culture after CMV antigen stimulation. The chain links TRBV7-6 to TRBJ2-1, with a tentative D call TRBD2 (5 bases). CDR3 in amino acids: CASSLMGPPARGDEQFF. DNA for the CDR3: TGTGCCAGCAGCTTAATGGGCCCGCCTGCACGGGGTGATGAGCAGTTCTTC.